The rows below give T cell receptor beta chains drawn from one sample of a study of blood T cell repertoires in COVID-19. The protocol was immunoSEQ multiplex PCR, while the TCRdb copy is restricted to in-frame clones and leaves out a portion. Here the sample spans roughly 350,000 clones, around 87% being singletons. Sequenced material: peripheral blood. All receptors come from a woman aged 45-65 years with COVID-19, enrolled during active disease. The CDR3 runs from the conserved cysteine through the conserved F or W. A D gene is named only where the DNA matches it firmly. Expanded clones get a size class; other rows say once, few or many, or leave the size out.

TRBJ2-1 TRBD2 TRBV7-6 . TGTGCCAGCAGCTTAGCCCTACTAGCGGGAGAAAGTGAGCAGTTCTTC CASSLALLAGESEQFF
TRBJ2-7 TRBD2 TRBV10-3 once TGTGCCATCAGTGAGTCGCGTAGCGGGTCCTACGAGCAGTACTTC CAISESRSGSYEQYF
TRBJ2-7 . TRBV6-5 . TGTGCCAGCAGCGTGCAGGGTGACTGGTACGAGCAGTACTTC CASSVQGDWYEQYF
TRBJ1-1 . TRBV30 . TGTGCCTGGAGTGTAATCTGGAACACTGAAGCTTTCTTT CAWSVIWNTEAFF
TRBJ1-5 . TRBV4-3 . TGCGCCAGCAGCCAGACAAGGGGTGGGAATCAGCCCCAGCATTTT CASSQTRGGNQPQHF
TRBJ2-5 . TRBV14 . TGTGCCAGCAGCCCCCCATTGGAGGGCCAAGAGACCCAGTACTTC CASSPPLEGQETQYF
TRBJ1-2 . TRBV6-5 once TGTGCCAGCAGTTACGGGCAGGGGAGGGACTATGGCTACACCTTC CASSYGQGRDYGYTF
TRBJ1-1 TRBD1 TRBV18 . TGTGCCAGCTCACCACTATCCGGGACAGGTTCTTCCCACATCTACGGGGCTTTCTTT CASSPLSGTGSSHIYGAFF
TRBJ2-2 . TRBV27 . TGTGCCAGCAGTTTTCTTGGAGGGAACACCGGGGAGCTGTTTTTT CASSFLGGNTGELFF
TRBJ2-1 TRBD1 TRBV6-1 . TGTGCCAGCAGTGAAGTCCGGACAGGGGGCCCCTTTTCCTACAATGAGCAGTTCTTC CASSEVRTGGPFSYNEQFF
TRBJ2-1 . TRBV15 . TGTGCCACCAGCAGAGATGCAGGTCTCTCCTACAATGAGCAGTTCTTC CATSRDAGLSYNEQFF
TRBJ2-5 . TRBV29-1 . TGCAGCGTTGAAGTGCAGGCCGAGACCCAGTACTTC CSVEVQAETQYF
TRBJ2-3 . TRBV14 . TGTGCCAGCAGCCAAGATCAAACCGGGAGATGGACAGATACGCAGTATTTT CASSQDQTGRWTDTQYF
TRBJ1-1 . TRBV7-8 . TGTGCCAGCAGCTTAGTATGGAACACTGAAGCTTTCTTT CASSLVWNTEAFF
TRBJ2-7 TRBD1 TRBV27 once TGTGCCAGCAGTTTATCCTGGGGACAGTCCTACGAGCAGTACTTC CASSLSWGQSYEQYF
TRBJ2-3 TRBD2 TRBV7-9 . TGTGCCAGCAGCAAGCGGGAGACAGATACGCAGTATTTT CASSKRETDTQYF